The subject of this entry is one T cell receptor (beta chain). What antigen it recognizes has not been identified. One base away there is no much larger clone; base qualities are not given. V loses 5 bases of germline sequence and J loses 0 bases, and the interval between the two ends is 11 bases. Measured from the cysteine to the phenylalanine, the CDR3 is 14 residues long. This entry keeps only the CDR3 DNA: 42 bases, framed from base 1. Reading the germline V gene gives CDR1 SNHLY and CDR2 FYNNEI. This sample stems from a study of T cell repertoires in cytomegalovirus infection (dated by TCRdb to 2018 to 2020). With respect to the entire study: Donor HLA type was relevant to the analysis, as public TCR beta signatures indicated carriage of CMV infection together with the matching HLA type. General findings and caveats noted by the study authors: In both this cohort and an independent cohort of 350 or so donors, the cumulative frequency of public TCR beta family members distinguished carriers of CMV infection plus the relevant HLA type. The ex vivo response was dominated by HLA-C-restricted CMV-specific TCR beta clonotypes, which also provided the single most frequent clonotype in two of eight donors.

The instrument was an Illumina HiSeq 1500. The public sequencing data were trimmed at Q25 with fastp and processed into clonotypes with MiXCR by TCRdb, which kept only in-frame beta chains. Rows with a matching CDR3 protein are joined into one entry that keeps the most common DNA and genes. The sample includes roughly 150,000 distinct CDR3 sequences, with approximately 17% observed a single time. Of the sample, under 20% is held by the ten largest clones. The receptor was isolated from a human donor in good health (CMV status not recorded). Some clones in this sample may be carry-over from other donors' samples. The rearranged segments are TRBV2 and TRBJ2-7, with no confident D gene call. Material for sequencing was CD8+ T cells from PBMCs. The bases are TGTGCCAGCAGTTTGCAGGTCAGCTCCTACGAGCAGTACTTC. Its product reads: CASSLQVSSYEQYF.